The 26 T cell receptor beta chains below all came from one sample that was sequenced in a study of blood T cell repertoires in COVID-19 (TCRdb year 2020). Library construction relied on the immunoSEQ multiplex PCR assay. TCRdb limited this immuneACCESS table to in-frame rearrangements with V and J called. A share of clones is missing; checked studies link under half to unresolved V genes, and the rest is unexplained. Here the sample has around 170,000 clones; roughly 90% occur a single time. The ten largest clones add up to nearly 0.55% of the sample. The sample consisted of peripheral blood. These receptors were obtained from a man over 45 with acute or convalescent COVID-19.

This rearrangement joins TRBV7-9 to TRBJ2-1, with 9 nucleotides matching TRBD2. This CDR3 region has 11 residues. Germline values: CDR1 SEHNR, CDR2 FQNEAQ (reference sequence). The V gene end was trimmed by 8 bases and the J gene end by 12 bases; junction bases not matched to a gene: 5. The CDR3 reads CASLAGFGQFF. The DNA of the CDR3 is TGTGCCAGCCTAGCGGGATTTGGGCAGTTCTTC.

The chain carries TRBV19 and TRBJ1-2; D unclear. This CDR3 region has 12 residues. Germline CDR1 LNHDA, CDR2 SQIVND (reference sequence). The ends were cut back, 8 bases at V and 2 bases at J, with 9 bases in the middle. Here the CDR3 DNA reads TGTGCCAGTGGGGAGATGAACTATGGCTACACCTTC. It encodes CASGEMNYGYTF.

The chain carries TRBV10-3 and TRBJ1-2, with unresolved D. Trimming cost V 7 bases and J 6 bases, with 15 bases left between them. The CDR3 runs to 13 residues. Germline V gene data show CDR1 as ENHRY and CDR2 as SYGVKD. The CDR3 DNA reads TGTGCCATCACGGCGGCAGTTTCTAATGGCTACACCTTC. This sequence encodes CAITAAVSNGYTF.

The chain has TRBV5-1 and TRBJ2-2; a possible D gene is TRBD1 (6 bases). This CDR3 is 15 amino acids long. Trimming removed 0 bases from V and 4 bases from J, with 10 bases in between. Germline CDR1 and CDR2: SGHRS and YFSETQ. Written as DNA, the CDR3 is TGCGCCAGCAGCTTGGCAGGGGCGAGCACCGGGGAGCTGTTTTTT. It specifies CASSLAGASTGELFF.

The chain combines TRBV7-9 with TRBJ1-6, with D unclear. Germline V gene data show CDR1 as SEHNR and CDR2 as FQNEAQ (reference sequence). This CDR3 is built from 14 residues. V was trimmed by 3 bases and J by 6 bases, leaving 9 bases between them. CDR3 bases: TGTGCCAGCAGCTTCACAACTACTAATTCACCCCTCCACTTT. It encodes CASSFTTTNSPLHF.

The chain recombines TRBV7-2 with TRBJ2-3; 8 bases map to TRBD1. This CDR3 is built from 18 residues. The V segment lost 2 bases and the J segment 3 bases; nucleotides outside the gene matches: 13. Germline assignment: CDR1 SGHTA and CDR2 FQGNSA. This chain's CDR3 is CASSLLFPSGGATDTQYF. The DNA for the CDR3 is TGTGCCAGCAGCTTATTATTTCCCTCAGGGGGCGCAACAGATACGCAGTATTTT.

The V gene is TRBV27, the J gene TRBJ1-5; D not certain. This CDR3 spans 15 amino acids. The germline V gene encodes CDR1 MNHEY and CDR2 SMNVEV (reference sequence). Deletions cut 6 bases from V and 2 bases from J, with 14 bases between. CDR3 sequence reads: CASSPRSNGNQPQHF. Written as DNA, the CDR3 is TGTGCCAGCAGCCCTAGGTCGAACGGCAATCAGCCCCAGCATTTT.

The chain joins TRBV7-9 to TRBJ2-1, with D perhaps matching TRBD1 (5 bases). V dropped 6 bases and J dropped 6 bases, with 12 bases sitting between them. The CDR3 loop spans 13 amino acids. Per the germline V gene, CDR1 is SEHNR and CDR2 is FQNEAQ (reference sequence). The CDR3 bases are TGTGCCAGCAGAAAAACAGGACGCAATGAGCAGTTCTTC. Residues: CASRKTGRNEQFF.

The rearrangement links TRBV6-2 or TRBV6-3 to TRBJ2-1; weak D call: TRBD2 (6 bases). The CDR3 has 16 amino acids. The germline V gene encodes CDR1 MNHEY and CDR2 SVGEGT. Trimming removed 2 bases from V and 3 bases from J, with 14 bases in between. The CDR3 coding sequence is TGTGCCAGCAGTTACGGTCCCGGGGGAGTCTACAATGAGCAGTTCTTC. This translates into CASSYGPGGVYNEQFF.

The chain is built from TRBV28 and TRBJ1-2, with D unclear. CDR3 length: 14 amino acids. Looked up from germline, CDR1 is MDHEN and CDR2 is SYDVKM. Trimming pared 6 bases from V and 8 bases from J, leaving 19 bases between. This CDR3 is CASSSPKAAGGYTF. As DNA, the CDR3 is TGTGCCAGCAGCTCTCCCAAGGCCGCGGGGGGCTACACCTTC.

J is TRBJ2-2 and V is TRBV4-1, with TRBD2 matching over 8 bases. The germline CDR1 and CDR2 sequences are MGHRA and YSYEKL. CDR3 length: 18 amino acids. The ends lost 0 bases at V and 1 base at J; junction bases unmatched: 7. This chain's CDR3 is CASSQEAPAGGNTGELFF. The CDR3 nucleotides are TGCGCCAGCAGCCAAGAGGCACCCGCGGGAGGGAACACCGGGGAGCTGTTTTTT.

The chain combines TRBV4-2 with TRBJ1-4; 8 bases align to TRBD1. The CDR3 runs 15 residues. Germline CDR1 is LGHNA and CDR2 is YNFKEQ. Trimming at V came to 0 bases and at J to 4 bases, leaving 1 base not matched to a gene. The CDR3 reads CASSQDRGHNEKLFF. The CDR3 nucleotides read TGTGCCAGCAGCCAAGACAGGGGGCATAATGAAAAACTGTTTTTT.

V is TRBV7-2 and J is TRBJ2-5, with D perhaps matching TRBD1 (6 bases). V shed 1 base and J shed 5 bases, with 14 bases lying between them. Looked up from germline, CDR1 is SGHTA and CDR2 is FQGNSA. This CDR3 has 15 amino acids. The CDR3 reads CASSLGGQPRETQYF. In DNA form, the CDR3 reads TGTGCCAGCAGCTTAGGAGGACAGCCCAGGGAGACCCAGTACTTC.

This sequence joins TRBV18 and TRBJ2-7; 8 bases agree with TRBD1. CDR3 length equals 15 residues. Germline CDR1 reads KGHSH; CDR2 reads LQKENI. Unmatched junction bases numbered 10, after V lost 5 bases and J lost 4 bases. CDR3 in amino acids: CASSATGVGLYEQYF. For the CDR3, the DNA is TGTGCCAGCTCAGCGACAGGGGTAGGCCTTTACGAGCAGTACTTC.

This clone was counted only a few times. The chain recombines TRBV7-2 with TRBJ2-7; TRBD2 agrees at 9 bases. CDR1 and CDR2 (germline): SGHTA, FQGNSA. J gave up 0 bases and V 2 bases, and 14 bases lay outside the gene matches. The CDR3 length is 19 residues. Here the CDR3 DNA reads TGTGCCAGCAGCTTAATTCAGCCTCCTAGCGGGATATTCTCCTACGAGCAGTACTTC. As protein: CASSLIQPPSGIFSYEQYF. Combining the CDR3 with reference TRBV7-2 and TRBJ2-7 gives the whole variable domain GAGVSQSPSNKVTEKGKDVELRCDPISGHTALYWYRQSLGQGLEFLIYFQGNSAPDKSGLPSDRFSAERTGGSVSTLTIQRTQQEDSAVYLCASSLIQPPSGIFSYEQYFGPGTRLTVT.

The J gene is TRBJ1-5, the V gene TRBV10-2, with D perhaps TRBD1 (5 bases). V lost 4 bases to trimming and J lost 2 bases, with 15 bases between them. Germline CDR1 and CDR2: WSHSY and SAAADI. This CDR3 spans 16 amino acids. The CDR3 coding sequence is TGCGCCAGCAGTGGAAAGGAGGGGCAGGGCAATCAGCCCCAGCATTTT. It codes for CASSGKEGQGNQPQHF.

The rearrangement joins TRBV6-6 to TRBJ2-1, with D maybe TRBD2 (6 bases). The CDR3 covers 15 residues. Germline V CDR1 and CDR2: MNHNY, SVGAGI (reference sequence). The V and J ends lost 7 bases and 8 bases respectively, with 21 bases between them. The CDR3, as DNA: TGTGCCAGCACCGAGACTAGTTGGTCTACCCATGAGCAGTTCTTC. It yields the protein CASTETSWSTHEQFF.

V is TRBV7-3 and J is TRBJ2-3; D is possibly TRBD1 (5 bases). Germline CDR1 reads SGHTA; CDR2 reads FQGTGA. The V end was cut by 3 bases, the J end by 1 base, with 5 bases between. This CDR3 region has 13 residues. Written as DNA, the CDR3 is TGTGCCAGCAGCTTCAGGGGCACAGATACGCAGTATTTT. This translates into CASSFRGTDTQYF.

The chain is built from TRBV9 and TRBJ2-1; maybe TRBD2 (5 bases). The CDR3 covers 15 residues. Trimming cost V 0 bases and J 6 bases, with 13 bases left between them. Per germline, CDR1 SGDLS and CDR2 YYNGEE. The CDR3: CASSVDGEPGNEQFF. The DNA for the CDR3 is TGTGCCAGCAGCGTAGATGGGGAGCCGGGCAATGAGCAGTTCTTC.

The rearrangement uses TRBV11-2 and TRBJ2-5; D is unclear. Trimming took 5 bases from V and 3 from J, leaving 13 bases between them. The CDR3 is 14 amino acids. Germline assignment: CDR1 SGHAT and CDR2 FQNNGV. The CDR3 sequence is CASSASRPKETQYF. CDR3 bases: TGTGCCAGCAGCGCCAGCAGGCCGAAAGAGACCCAGTACTTC.

The gene calls are TRBV28 and TRBJ2-7, with a tentative D call TRBD1 (5 bases). The V and J ends lost 4 bases and 7 bases respectively, with 11 bases between them. The CDR3 contains 12 residues. Germline CDR1 reads MDHEN; CDR2 reads SYDVKM. This CDR3 reads CASSSTVWEQYV. The CDR3 DNA sequence: TGTGCCAGCAGTTCGACAGTTTGGGAGCAGTACGTC.

This chain joins TRBV11-3 and TRBJ1-1, with TRBD1 identical over 10 bases. Germline CDR1 SGHNT, CDR2 YENEEA. After removal of 5 bases from V and 0 bases from J, the junction contained 9 bases not matched to a gene. The CDR3 has 17 residues. The CDR3 region is CASSPGTGATMNTEAFF. The DNA of the CDR3 is TGTGCCAGCAGCCCAGGGACAGGGGCTACCATGAACACTGAAGCTTTCTTT.

This rearrangement joins TRBV15 to TRBJ2-5, with D hard to call. From germline, CDR1 is LNHNV and CDR2 YYDKDF (reference sequence). Trimming cost V 1 base and J 2 bases, with 5 bases left between them. The CDR3 is made up of 13 amino acids. CDR3 protein: CATSRVLQETQYF. The CDR3 DNA is TGTGCCACCAGCAGAGTATTACAAGAGACCCAGTACTTC.

The chain recombines TRBV2 with TRBJ2-7, with D unclear. CDR3 length equals 12 residues. Germline assignment: CDR1 SNHLY and CDR2 FYNNEI. Trimming shortened V by 4 bases and J by 3 bases, and 7 bases separated the two germline ends. The DNA of the CDR3 is TGTGCCAGCAGTGGGCCCGTCTACGAGCAGTACGTC. Amino acid sequence: CASSGPVYEQYV.

V gene TRBV5-5 combines with J gene TRBJ2-2; tentative D call: TRBD1 (5 bases). The CDR3 has 14 residues. Trimming took 5 bases from V and 0 from J, leaving 8 bases between them. The germline gives CDR1 SGHKS, CDR2 YYEKEE (reference sequence). CDR3 residues: CASRGPSNTGELFF. As DNA, the CDR3 is TGTGCCAGCAGGGGGCCTTCGAACACCGGGGAGCTGTTTTTT.

The chain combines TRBV7-6 with TRBJ1-1, with D perhaps matching TRBD1 (5 bases). Trimming pared 5 bases from V and 11 bases from J, leaving 9 bases between. This CDR3 spans 10 amino acids. Per germline, CDR1 SGHVS and CDR2 FNYEAQ. The CDR3 region is CASSQGPAFF. The CDR3 nucleotides read TGTGCCAGCAGCCAGGGTCCGGCTTTCTTT.